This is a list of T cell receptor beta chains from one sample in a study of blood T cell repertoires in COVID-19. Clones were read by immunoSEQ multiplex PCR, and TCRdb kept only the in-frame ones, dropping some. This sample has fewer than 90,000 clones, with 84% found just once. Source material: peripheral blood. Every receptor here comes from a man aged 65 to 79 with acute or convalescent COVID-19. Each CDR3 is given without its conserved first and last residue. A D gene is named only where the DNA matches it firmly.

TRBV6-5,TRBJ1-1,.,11,ASSYEWTAEAF
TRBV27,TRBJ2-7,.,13,ASSSSGPSSYEQY
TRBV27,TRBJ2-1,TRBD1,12,ASRADRGRNEQF
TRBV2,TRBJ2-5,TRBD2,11,ASTSGRMETQY
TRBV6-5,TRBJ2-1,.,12,ASSSGLTVSEQF
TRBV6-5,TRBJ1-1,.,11,ASRRGPGTEAF
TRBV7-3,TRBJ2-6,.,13,ASSIQGPGANVLT
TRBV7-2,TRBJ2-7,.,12,ASSYQGGVYEQY
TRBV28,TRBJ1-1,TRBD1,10,ASSFGQVEAF
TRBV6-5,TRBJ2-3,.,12,ASKPVTAQDTQY
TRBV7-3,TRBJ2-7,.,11,ASSPSQGYEQY
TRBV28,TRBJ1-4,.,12,ASSFPRAGEKLF
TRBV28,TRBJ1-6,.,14,ASTRGGGGRNSPLH
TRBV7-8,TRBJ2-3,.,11,ASSFVRTDTQY
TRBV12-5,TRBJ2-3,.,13,ASAFGSGSSDTQY
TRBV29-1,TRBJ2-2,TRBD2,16,SVGPGTSGRRTGGELF
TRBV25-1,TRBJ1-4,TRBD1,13,ASSEWGQGREKLF
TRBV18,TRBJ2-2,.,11,ASSPRGAGELF
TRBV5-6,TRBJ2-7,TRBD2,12,ASSEGLAGAEQY
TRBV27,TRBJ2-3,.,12,ASRWDLDTDTQY
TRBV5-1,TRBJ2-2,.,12,ASSPTKGSGELF
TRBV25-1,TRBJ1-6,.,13,ASSSSRQAASPLH